This record covers a single TCR beta chain. Its antigen is unknown. No much larger clone is present one base from it, and per-base qualities are unavailable. The same CDR3 also results from other DNA sequences found in this sample. These data belong to a study of shared clonotypes between healthy human individuals (TCRdb year 2020). At the level of the whole study: Three men and a couple of women, aged 18 to 49 years, made up the cohort. Per donor, three plates each were used for CD4 naive and CD4 memory, two for CD8 naive, and one for CD8 memory. The study deeply sequenced blood TCR repertoires of 5 or 6 healthy adults to estimate repertoire size and the extent of clonotype sharing between individuals. To increase sequencing depth and limit assay-specific biases, TCR repertoire library preparation and sequencing were carried out by different laboratories using diverse techniques. Per donor, leukapheresis produced somewhere between about 0.94 and 9.5 billion PBMCs. What the work shows at the level of the full study, not this receptor alone: Rarefaction of sorted-subset datasets indicated incomplete sequencing despite the large sequencing depth. The small number of donors limited the genetic and exposure-history diversity represented. Sampling was restricted to blood, and TCR repertoires in tissue are likely to differ from TCR repertoires in blood. Naive subsets generally had larger estimated clonotype richness than memory subsets. Across several donors, approximately 5% of naive CD4, 3.5% of naive CD8, 2% to 2.5% of memory CD4, and roughly 0.41% of memory CD8 clonotypes were shared. Pairwise subsampling indicated that sequencing depth was expected to affect the degree of clonotype sharing among donors. Compared with non-shared clonotypes, the clonotypes found in all four sorted-subset donors had higher generation probabilities.

V has 2 bases trimmed and J has 4 bases trimmed; junction bases matching no gene number 5. The CDR3 contains 15 residues, cysteine and phenylalanine counted. Here the CDR3 DNA is all that survives: 45 bases in frame from base 1. CDR1 and CDR2 are read off the germline V gene as MNHEY and SVGAGI. Using the deep immunoSEQ assay, multiplex PCR amplified TCR CDR3 regions from genomic DNA. Extracted genomic DNA from each cell subset was spread evenly across all wells of several immunoSEQ 96-well plates, with each plate serving as a replicate. Each replicate PCR for sorted subsets received around 200 ng genomic DNA, equal to about 30,000 T cell genomes. The purified libraries were quantified using a Qubit 3.0 fluorometer, sized with a Bioanalyzer 2100, and then quantified again using the KAPA Library Quantification kit. A separate single-read 150-cycle Illumina NextSeq 550 flow cell was used to sequence each immunoSEQ 96-well plate. As for the authors' bioinformatics: Because the immunoSEQ output held only junctional sequences and lacked quality scores, the filtering could not match the filtering applied to full-length reads. Sequences were annotated with PyIR, a Python wrapper for IgBLAST v1.9, and V/J genes and CDR3 were assigned using IMGT germline references. Reads with weak V/J assignments (E-value above 1e-6), missing CDR3, stop codons, out-of-frame junctions, or ambiguous translated residues were removed. V3J clonotypes were defined as sequences sharing the same inferred V gene, J gene, and CDR3 amino acid sequence. To compute the percentage overlap between repertoires, the number of shared unique clonotypes was divided by the size of the smaller repertoire. RTK rarefaction, the Chao1 estimator, and Recon v2.1 estimates of unobserved clonotypes were used to assess repertoire richness. For all TCRbeta clonotypes obtained by the gDNA method from a few donors, generation probabilities were computed with OLGA. What TCRdb holds here is the immuneACCESS table cut down to in-frame rearrangements. Part of the clones is not present; checked against another copy, under half of the missing clones reflect an unresolved V gene, and the others are unexplained. V and J calls and clone size come straight from that table; D and trimming were deduced from the DNA. The sample table lists 2 million to 2.5 million clones, 95% of them with a count of one. The ten largest clones capture more than 0.1% of the sample.

The donors were healthy, HIV-negative adults who had no recently reported acute infections or vaccinations. Only Caucasian adults living in Nashville, Tennessee, USA were represented among the donors. Magnetic negative selection was used to enrich CD4+ T cells, after which naive cells were positively selected on CD45RA and the negative fraction became the memory subset. Blood was obtained by leukapheresis, after which PBMCs were separated by Ficoll-Histopaque density gradient centrifugation and cryopreserved in liquid nitrogen vapor phase. Analytical flow cytometry was used to check the purity and quantity of every magnetically sorted T cell population. Genomic DNA was isolated from each sorted fraction and quantified by UV absorbance on a Nanodrop 2000c.

This TCR came from a man younger than 30 in good health. The chain links TRBV6-5 with TRBJ2-7, with TRBD1 identical over 10 junction bases. The sample taken for sequencing was naive CD4+ T cells sorted from blood. The cell subset or site label on this specimen signifies: CD45RA+ positively selected. The CDR3 amino acid sequence is: CASSYGGQGTYEQYF. The DNA reads as follows: TGTGCCAGCAGTTACGGGGGACAGGGGACATACGAGCAGTACTTC.